The rows below give T cell receptor beta chains drawn from one sample of a study of metastatic and nonmetastatic thyroid tumors. TCRdb reassembled clones from the PCR reads with MiXCR. The sample contains approximately 17,000 clones, roughly 27% of which appear only once. The sample was adjacent normal tissue. The receptors were sampled from a female donor with papillary thyroid cancer or a benign thyroid nodule (not recorded which). Some clones in this sample may be carry-over from other donors' samples. The CDR3 runs from the conserved cysteine through the conserved F or W. The D gene is left open where the match is weak. Size tells how often a clone was seen (once, few, many) or the class of an expanded clone, and some rows leave it out.

d_gene	v_gene	j_gene	abundance	CDR3aa	CDR3nt
TRBD1	TRBV5-1	TRBJ2-7	.	CASSGQGFYEQYF	TGCGCCAGCAGCGGACAGGGTTTTTACGAGCAGTACTTC
.	TRBV7-3	TRBJ2-2	.	CASSSTGTTITGELFF	TGTGCCAGCAGCTCCACCGGGACCACGATCACCGGGGAGCTGTTTTTT
TRBD1	TRBV28	TRBJ2-7	few	CATWDRGVGEQYF	TGTGCCACCTGGGACAGGGGTGTTGGCGAGCAGTACTTC
.	TRBV11-1	TRBJ2-5	.	CASSFGHGETQYF	TGTGCCAGCAGCTTCGGCCATGGGGAGACCCAGTACTTC
TRBD2	TRBV20-1	TRBJ2-1	.	CSALGLAVVQFF	TGCAGTGCCCTGGGACTAGCGGTGGTACAGTTCTTC
TRBD1	TRBV7-8	TRBJ1-3	.	CASSRSQGIANTIYF	TGTGCCAGCAGCAGGTCACAGGGGATAGCAAACACCATATATTTT
.	TRBV6-1	TRBJ1-1	few	CASRTPGGNTEAFF	TGTGCCAGCAGAACCCCCGGGGGGAACACTGAAGCTTTCTTT
.	TRBV6-2/TRBV6-3	TRBJ1-6	large	CASSYAGRRSPLHF	TGTGCCAGCAGTTACGCGGGGAGGAGGTCACCCCTCCACTTT
TRBD1	TRBV20-1	TRBJ2-5	.	CSARDSKRDRGETQYF	TGCAGTGCTAGAGATAGTAAACGGGACAGGGGCGAGACCCAGTACTTC
TRBD1	TRBV10-1	TRBJ2-5	few	CASSSSGQGSKETQYF	TGCGCCAGCAGTTCATCGGGACAGGGATCAAAAGAGACCCAGTACTTC
TRBD1	TRBV27	TRBJ2-7	many	CASSLTGQGAYEQYF	TGTGCCAGCAGTTTAACGGGACAGGGCGCCTACGAGCAGTACTTC
TRBD1	TRBV6-1	TRBJ1-3	large	CASSQQGFSGNTIYF	TGTGCCAGCAGCCAACAGGGGTTCTCTGGAAACACCATATATTTT
.	TRBV12-3/TRBV12-4	TRBJ1-1	large	CASREVNTEAFF	TGTGCCAGCAGGGAGGTGAACACTGAAGCTTTCTTT
.	TRBV7-9	TRBJ2-5	.	CASSFPGAAWVETQYF	TGTGCCAGCAGCTTCCCGGGGGCGGCATGGGTGGAGACCCAGTACTTC
TRBD2	TRBV5-6	TRBJ2-1	once	CASSLEGLAGSPYNEQFF	TGTGCCAGCAGCTTGGAGGGGTTAGCGGGGTCCCCCTACAATGAGCAGTTCTTC
.	TRBV6-4	TRBJ1-1	.	CASSGQPVNTEAFF	TGTGCCAGCAGTGGACAGCCTGTGAACACTGAAGCTTTCTTT
.	TRBV19	TRBJ2-3	.	CASSPAQNTQYF	TGTGCCAGTAGTCCCGCCCAAAATACGCAGTATTTT
TRBD2	TRBV12-3/TRBV12-4	TRBJ2-3	few	CASSFRLAGGYTQYF	TGTGCCAGCAGTTTTAGGCTAGCGGGAGGATATACGCAGTATTTT
TRBD1	TRBV11-3	TRBJ1-2	.	CASSFGTGEGGYTF	TGTGCCAGCAGCTTTGGGACAGGGGAAGGAGGCTACACCTTC
.	TRBV19	TRBJ2-5	medium-sized	CASRGSNQETQYF	TGTGCCAGTAGGGGGAGTAACCAAGAGACCCAGTACTTC
.	TRBV6-4	TRBJ2-3	few	CASSADQGTDTQYF	TGTGCCAGCAGTGCCGACCAGGGGACAGATACGCAGTATTTT
TRBD2	TRBV7-3	TRBJ2-1	few	CASSLVLAGGYEQFF	TGTGCCAGCAGCTTAGTACTAGCGGGAGGATATGAGCAGTTCTTC
.	TRBV27	TRBJ2-2	.	CASSRTDQDTGELFF	TGTGCCAGCAGTCGGACAGACCAGGACACCGGGGAGCTGTTTTTT
.	TRBV7-3	TRBJ1-2	.	CASAKGGVYGYTF	TGTGCCAGCGCCAAGGGGGGAGTCTATGGCTACACCTTC
TRBD2	TRBV19	TRBJ2-7	.	CATRLAGTYEQYF	TGTGCCACAAGACTAGCGGGAACCTACGAGCAGTACTTC
TRBD2	TRBV7-2	TRBJ2-5	.	CASSLGLAGEETQYF	TGTGCCAGCAGCTTAGGGTTGGCGGGAGAAGAGACCCAGTACTTC
.	TRBV5-1	TRBJ2-1	.	CASSLAGDEQFF	TGCGCCAGCAGCTTGGCCGGAGATGAGCAGTTCTTC
.	TRBV30	TRBJ2-7	once	CAWSGELYEQYF	TGTGCCTGGAGTGGAGAATTGTACGAGCAGTACTTC
TRBD1	TRBV7-9	TRBJ1-2	medium-sized	CASSLAGDRAYGYTF	TGTGCCAGCAGCTTAGCCGGGGACAGGGCATACGGCTACACCTTC
.	TRBV6-6	TRBJ1-1	.	CASSYRVGDTEAFF	TGTGCCAGCAGTTACCGCGTAGGCGACACTGAAGCTTTCTTT
.	TRBV20-1	TRBJ2-1	.	CSAPAKLSSYNEQFF	TGCAGTGCCCCCGCCAAGCTGAGCTCCTACAATGAGCAGTTCTTC
.	TRBV11-3	TRBJ1-5	.	CASSSCERNQPQHF	TGTGCCAGCAGCTCTTGTGAAAGGAATCAGCCCCAGCATTTT
.	TRBV5-1	TRBJ1-1	.	CASGVTNTEAFF	TGCGCCAGCGGGGTGACCAACACTGAAGCTTTCTTT
TRBD1	TRBV24-1	TRBJ2-5	.	CATSSEGGYETQYF	TGTGCCACCAGTAGCGAAGGGGGCTATGAGACCCAGTACTTC
.	TRBV5-1	TRBJ1-4	.	CASSPEGSGEKLFF	TGCGCCAGCAGTCCCGAGGGAAGTGGCGAAAAACTGTTTTTT
TRBD2	TRBV6-1	TRBJ2-3	.	CASSPAGETADTQYF	TGTGCCAGCAGTCCTGCGGGAGAGACGGCAGATACGCAGTATTTT
.	TRBV6-1	TRBJ2-1	.	CASSELGANEQFF	TGTGCCAGCAGTGAACTAGGGGCGAATGAGCAGTTCTTC
TRBD2	TRBV20-1	TRBJ2-7	.	CSATTSGRAYEQYF	TGCAGTGCTACGACTAGCGGGAGGGCCTACGAGCAGTACTTC
.	TRBV6-2/TRBV6-3	TRBJ2-7	.	CASSYREWSDEQYF	TGTGCCAGCAGTTACCGGGAATGGAGTGACGAACAGTACTTC
.	TRBV11-2	TRBJ1-1	once	CASSLERGKNTEAFF	TGTGCCAGCAGCTTAGAGAGGGGCAAGAACACTGAAGCTTTCTTT
.	TRBV20-1	TRBJ2-7	.	CSAPGPMAYEQYF	TGCAGTGCCCCTGGTCCGATGGCCTACGAGCAGTACTTC
.	TRBV20-1	TRBJ1-1	.	CSARSAPNTEAFF	TGCAGTGCTAGAAGTGCTCCGAACACTGAAGCTTTCTTT
TRBD1	TRBV19	TRBJ1-2	.	CASRGQVYGYTF	TGTGCCAGTAGAGGACAGGTATATGGCTACACCTTC
TRBD1	TRBV5-1	TRBJ1-2	.	CASAGRMGQPGEGYTF	TGCGCCAGCGCTGGTCGGATGGGACAGCCAGGCGAAGGCTACACCTTC
.	TRBV28	TRBJ1-5	.	CASRGGFNQPQHF	TGTGCCAGCAGGGGGGGGTTCAATCAGCCCCAGCATTTT
TRBD1	TRBV11-2	TRBJ1-1	.	CASSYRQGLTEAFF	TGTGCCAGCAGCTACAGACAGGGCCTCACTGAAGCTTTCTTT
TRBD1	TRBV30	TRBJ1-5	.	CAWSPGTGGPRGDQPQHF	TGTGCCTGGAGTCCCGGGACAGGCGGACCTCGGGGGGATCAGCCCCAGCATTTT
.	TRBV7-8	TRBJ1-4	few	CASSLWARGEKLFF	TGTGCCAGCAGCTTATGGGCTCGCGGCGAAAAACTGTTTTTT
TRBD2	TRBV9	TRBJ2-1	.	CASSAGLAGVFDEQFF	TGTGCCAGCAGCGCCGGACTAGCGGGAGTATTCGATGAGCAGTTCTTC
TRBD1	TRBV24-1	TRBJ1-5	few	CATSDPGGDNQPQHF	TGTGCCACCAGTGATCCAGGGGGCGACAATCAGCCCCAGCATTTT
.	TRBV12-3/TRBV12-4	TRBJ1-1	many	CASSLYGAEAFF	TGTGCCAGCAGTTTATATGGGGCGGAAGCTTTCTTT